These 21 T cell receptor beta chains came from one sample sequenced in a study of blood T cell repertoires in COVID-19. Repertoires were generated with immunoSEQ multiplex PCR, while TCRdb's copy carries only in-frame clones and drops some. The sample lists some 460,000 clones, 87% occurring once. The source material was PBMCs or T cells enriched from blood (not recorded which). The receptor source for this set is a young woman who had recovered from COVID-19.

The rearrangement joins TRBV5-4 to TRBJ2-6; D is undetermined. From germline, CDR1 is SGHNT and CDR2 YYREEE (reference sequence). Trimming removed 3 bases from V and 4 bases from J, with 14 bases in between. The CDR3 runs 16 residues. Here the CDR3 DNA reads TGTGCCAGCAGCTCGCCTGTCCCTACCGGGGCCAACGTCCTGACTTTC. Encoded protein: CASSSPVPTGANVLTF.

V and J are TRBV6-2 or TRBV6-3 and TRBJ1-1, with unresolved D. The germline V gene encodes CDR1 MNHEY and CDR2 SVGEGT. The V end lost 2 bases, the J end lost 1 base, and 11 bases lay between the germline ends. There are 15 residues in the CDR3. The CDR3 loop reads CASSYLNFGNTEAFF. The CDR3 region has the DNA TGTGCCAGCAGTTACCTTAATTTCGGGAACACTGAAGCTTTCTTT.

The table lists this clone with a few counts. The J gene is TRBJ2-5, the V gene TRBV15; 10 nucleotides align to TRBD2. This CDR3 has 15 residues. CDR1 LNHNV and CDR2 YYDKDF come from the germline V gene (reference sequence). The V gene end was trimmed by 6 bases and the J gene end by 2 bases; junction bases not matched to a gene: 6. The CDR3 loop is CATRPSGGQQETQYF. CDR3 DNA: TGTGCCACCAGACCTAGCGGGGGACAACAAGAGACCCAGTACTTC.

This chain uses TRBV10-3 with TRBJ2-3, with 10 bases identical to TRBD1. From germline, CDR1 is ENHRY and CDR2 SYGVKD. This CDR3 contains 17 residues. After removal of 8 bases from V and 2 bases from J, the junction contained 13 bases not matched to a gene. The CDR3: CAIGAGTGDRITDTQYF. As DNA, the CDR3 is TGTGCCATCGGGGCCGGGACAGGGGATCGCATCACAGATACGCAGTATTTT.

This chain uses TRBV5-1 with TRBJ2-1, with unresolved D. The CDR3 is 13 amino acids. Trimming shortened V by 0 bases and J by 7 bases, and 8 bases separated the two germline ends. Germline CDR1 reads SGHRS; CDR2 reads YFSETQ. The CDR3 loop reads CASSLGTQNEQFF. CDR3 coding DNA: TGCGCCAGCAGCTTGGGTACTCAAAATGAGCAGTTCTTC.

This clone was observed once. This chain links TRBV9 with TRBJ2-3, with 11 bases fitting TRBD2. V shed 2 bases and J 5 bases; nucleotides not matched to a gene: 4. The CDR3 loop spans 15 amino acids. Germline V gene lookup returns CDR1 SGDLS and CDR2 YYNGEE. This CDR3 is CASSVTSGGVDTQYF. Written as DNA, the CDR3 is TGTGCCAGCAGCGTCACTAGCGGGGGTGTAGATACGCAGTATTTT.

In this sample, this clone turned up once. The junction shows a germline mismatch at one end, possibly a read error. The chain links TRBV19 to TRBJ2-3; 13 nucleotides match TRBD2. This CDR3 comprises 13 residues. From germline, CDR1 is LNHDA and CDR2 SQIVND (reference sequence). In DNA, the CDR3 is TGTGCCAGTAGTCCGACACTAGCGGGGGGGTTTATGTTT. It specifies CASSPTLAGGFMF.

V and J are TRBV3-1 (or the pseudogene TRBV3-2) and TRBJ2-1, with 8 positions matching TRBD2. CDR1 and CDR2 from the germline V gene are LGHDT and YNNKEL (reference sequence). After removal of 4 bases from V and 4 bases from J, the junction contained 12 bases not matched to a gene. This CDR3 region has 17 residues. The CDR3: CASSPRIAGNTYNEQFF. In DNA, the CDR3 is TGTGCCAGCAGCCCCCGGATAGCGGGGAACACTTACAATGAGCAGTTCTTC.

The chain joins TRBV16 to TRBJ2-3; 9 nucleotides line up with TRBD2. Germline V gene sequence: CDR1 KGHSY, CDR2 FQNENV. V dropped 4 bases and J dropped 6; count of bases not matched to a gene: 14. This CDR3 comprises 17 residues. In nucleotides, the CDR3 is TGTGCCAGCAGCCCCGCCGGGCTAGCGGGGTCGTCGGATACGCAGTATTTT. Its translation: CASSPAGLAGSSDTQYF.

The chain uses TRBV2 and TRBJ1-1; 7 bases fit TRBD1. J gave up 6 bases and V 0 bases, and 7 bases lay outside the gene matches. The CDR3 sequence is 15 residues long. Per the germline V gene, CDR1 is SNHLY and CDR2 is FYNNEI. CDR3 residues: CASSEAQGVSSEAFF. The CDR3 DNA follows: TGTGCCAGCAGTGAAGCTCAGGGGGTTTCCTCTGAAGCTTTCTTT.

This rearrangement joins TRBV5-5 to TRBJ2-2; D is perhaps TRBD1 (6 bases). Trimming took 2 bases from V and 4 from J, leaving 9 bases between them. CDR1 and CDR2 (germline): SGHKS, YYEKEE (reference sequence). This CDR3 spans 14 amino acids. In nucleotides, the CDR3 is TGTGCCAGCAGCTTAGGACAGTCCACCGGGGAGCTGTTTTTT. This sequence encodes CASSLGQSTGELFF.

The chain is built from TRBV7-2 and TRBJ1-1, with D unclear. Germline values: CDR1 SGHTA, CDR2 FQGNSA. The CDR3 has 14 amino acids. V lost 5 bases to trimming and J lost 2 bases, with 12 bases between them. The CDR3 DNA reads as TGTGCCAGCAGCCCCGACTTGACTAACACTGAAGCTTTCTTT. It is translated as CASSPDLTNTEAFF.

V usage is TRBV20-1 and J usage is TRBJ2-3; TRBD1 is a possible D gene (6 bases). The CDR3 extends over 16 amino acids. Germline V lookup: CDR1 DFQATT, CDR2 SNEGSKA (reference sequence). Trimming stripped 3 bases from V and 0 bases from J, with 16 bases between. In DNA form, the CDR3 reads TGCAGTGCTAGTGGGTGGGGGCTAGAAAGCACAGATACGCAGTATTTT. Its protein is CSASGWGLESTDTQYF.

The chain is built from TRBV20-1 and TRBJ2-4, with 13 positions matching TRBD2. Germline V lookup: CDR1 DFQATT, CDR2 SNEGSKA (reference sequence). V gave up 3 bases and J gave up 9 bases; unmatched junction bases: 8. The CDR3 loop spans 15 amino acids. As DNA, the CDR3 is TGCAGTGCTAGTCCTAGACTAGCGGGGGGCCTCATTCAGTACTTC. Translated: CSASPRLAGGLIQYF.

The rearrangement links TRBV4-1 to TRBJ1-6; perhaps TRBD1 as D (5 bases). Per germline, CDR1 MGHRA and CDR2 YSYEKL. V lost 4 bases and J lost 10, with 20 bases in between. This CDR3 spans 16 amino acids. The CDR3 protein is CASSLIDRQLSSPLHF. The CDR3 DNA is TGCGCCAGCAGCCTTATAGACCGACAGCTTTCCTCACCCCTCCACTTT.

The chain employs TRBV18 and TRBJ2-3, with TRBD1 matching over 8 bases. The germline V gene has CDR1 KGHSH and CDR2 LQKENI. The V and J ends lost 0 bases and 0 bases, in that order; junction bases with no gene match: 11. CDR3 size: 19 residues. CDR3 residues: CASSPPKTGGRSSTDTQYF. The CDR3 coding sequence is TGTGCCAGCTCACCACCTAAAACAGGGGGGCGTTCTAGCACAGATACGCAGTATTTT.

DNA for the CDR3: TGCGCCAGCAGCTTGAACGGTCGGGAAAAACTGTTTTTT. Protein: CASSLNGREKLFF. The chain combines TRBV5-1 with TRBJ1-4; D is ambiguous. The CDR3 covers 13 residues. The ends were cut back, 1 base at V and 8 bases at J, with 9 bases in the middle. The germline V gene has CDR1 SGHRS and CDR2 YFSETQ.

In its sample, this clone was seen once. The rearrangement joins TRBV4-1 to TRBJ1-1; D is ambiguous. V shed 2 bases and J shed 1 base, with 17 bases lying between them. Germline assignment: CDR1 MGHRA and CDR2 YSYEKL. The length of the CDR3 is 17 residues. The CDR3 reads CASSQFSVRISNTEAFF. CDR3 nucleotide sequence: TGCGCCAGCAGCCAATTTAGCGTTAGGATCTCGAACACTGAAGCTTTCTTT.

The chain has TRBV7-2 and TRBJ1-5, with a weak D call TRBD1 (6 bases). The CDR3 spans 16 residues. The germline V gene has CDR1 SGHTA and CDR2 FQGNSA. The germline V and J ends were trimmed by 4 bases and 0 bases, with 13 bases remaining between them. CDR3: CASSSGQINSNQPQHF. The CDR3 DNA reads TGTGCCAGCAGCTCAGGACAGATCAATAGCAATCAGCCCCAGCATTTT.

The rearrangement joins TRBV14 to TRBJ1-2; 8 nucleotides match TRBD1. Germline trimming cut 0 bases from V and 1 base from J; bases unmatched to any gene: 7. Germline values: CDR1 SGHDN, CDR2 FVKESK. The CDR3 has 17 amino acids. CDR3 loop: CASSQDRRGPNNYGYTF. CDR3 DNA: TGTGCCAGCAGCCAAGATCGCAGGGGGCCGAATAACTATGGCTACACCTTC.

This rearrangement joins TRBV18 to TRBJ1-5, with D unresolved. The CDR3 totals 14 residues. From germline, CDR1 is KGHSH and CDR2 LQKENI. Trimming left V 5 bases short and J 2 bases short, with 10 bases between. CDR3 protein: CASSSDGGNQPQHF. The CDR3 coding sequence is TGTGCCAGCTCATCGGACGGGGGCAATCAGCCCCAGCATTTT.